This T cell receptor beta chain comes out of a study of cytomegalovirus exposure and HLA in healthy donors. Sequencing was performed with immunoSEQ multiplex PCR; in TCRdb, only in-frame clones are kept and a portion is missing. The sample includes some 90,000 clones, roughly 84% of them seen just once. This TCR was recovered from a man between 18 and 29 years old in good health and CMV-seropositive. The sequenced material came from PBMCs.

The CDR3 nucleotides read TGTGCCAGCAGCTCCTCCGTATTGGAGACCCAGTACTTC. Protein product: CASSSSVLETQYF. The chain is built from TRBV7-2 and TRBJ2-5; D is undetermined. Germline V gene data show CDR1 as SGHTA and CDR2 as FQGNSA. Trimming shortened V by 4 bases and J by 5 bases, and 11 bases separated the two germline ends. The CDR3 runs 13 residues.